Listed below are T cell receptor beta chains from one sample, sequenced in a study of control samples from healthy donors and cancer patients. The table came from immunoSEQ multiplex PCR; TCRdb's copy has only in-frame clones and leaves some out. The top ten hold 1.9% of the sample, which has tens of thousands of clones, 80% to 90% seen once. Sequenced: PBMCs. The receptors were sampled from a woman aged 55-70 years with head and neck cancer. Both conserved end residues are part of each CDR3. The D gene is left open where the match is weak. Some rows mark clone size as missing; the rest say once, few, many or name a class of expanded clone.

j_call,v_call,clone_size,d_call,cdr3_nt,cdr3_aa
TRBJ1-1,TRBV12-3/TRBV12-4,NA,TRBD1,TGTGCCATCAAGACAGGGGGCGTTGCGGAAGCTTTCTTT,CAIKTGGVAEAFF
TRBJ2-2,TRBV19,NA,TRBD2,TGTGCCAGTAGTATAGATCGGGGACGGGGGGGCCTCACCGGGGAGCTGTTTTTT,CASSIDRGRGGLTGELFF
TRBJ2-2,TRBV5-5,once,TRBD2,TGTGCCAGCAGTCGTACGTTACTAGCGGGAGGCGTCACGGGTCCGGGGGAGCTGTTTTTT,CASSRTLLAGGVTGPGELFF
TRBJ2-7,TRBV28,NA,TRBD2,TGTGCCAGCAGTCGGACTAGTCCCAGCTCCTACGAGCAGTACTTC,CASSRTSPSSYEQYF
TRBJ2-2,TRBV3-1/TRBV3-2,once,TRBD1,TGTGCCAGCAGCCAAGAAAGAATTTTAACGGACAGGGGGCCTTGGGACACCGGGGAGCTGTTTTTT,CASSQERILTDRGPWDTGELFF
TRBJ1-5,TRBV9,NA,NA,TGTGCCAGCAGCGATGGGGGCAATCAGCCCCAGCATTTT,CASSDGGNQPQHF
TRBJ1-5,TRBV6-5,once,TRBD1,TGTGCCAGCAGGGAGGGACAGGGTGGCCAGCCCCAGCATTTT,CASREGQGGQPQHF
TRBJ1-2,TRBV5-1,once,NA,TGCGCCAGCAGCTCCTCCCAGGTGGGGAAGAGCGCCTTC,CASSSSQVGKSAF
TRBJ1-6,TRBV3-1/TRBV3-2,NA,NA,TGTGCCAGCAGCCATCTACTCCCGGGAGGTAATTCACCCCTCCACTTT,CASSHLLPGGNSPLHF
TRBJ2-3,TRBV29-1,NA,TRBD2,TGCAGCGTTGAAGGGGGACTAGCGGGAGCGAGAGATACGCAGTATTTT,CSVEGGLAGARDTQYF
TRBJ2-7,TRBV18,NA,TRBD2,TGTGCCAGCTCACCAACGGGAGGGATGGTATACGAGCAGTACTTC,CASSPTGGMVYEQYF
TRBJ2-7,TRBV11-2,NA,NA,TGTGCCAGCAGCTTAGATGGAGCCCCGCTCGAGCAGTACTTC,CASSLDGAPLEQYF
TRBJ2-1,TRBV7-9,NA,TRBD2,TGTGCCAGCAGCCAACCGGGACTAGGGGTTGAGCAGTTCTTC,CASSQPGLGVEQFF
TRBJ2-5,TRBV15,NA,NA,TGTGCCACCAGCAGAAGAACAGGATTACAAGAGACCCAGTACTTC,CATSRRTGLQETQYF
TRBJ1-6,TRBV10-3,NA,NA,TGTGCCACCATGGGGGAGACCGGCAATTCACCCCTCCACTTT,CATMGETGNSPLHF
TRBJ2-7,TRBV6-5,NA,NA,TGTGCCAGCAGGGAGGGGGCTGAGCAGTACTTC,CASREGAEQYF
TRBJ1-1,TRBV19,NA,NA,TGTGCCAGTAGGACACAGAGGCCGAACACTGAAGCTTTCTTT,CASRTQRPNTEAFF
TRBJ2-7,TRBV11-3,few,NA,TGTGCCAGCAGCAAGAACAGGGCTTCCTACGAGCAGTACTTC,CASSKNRASYEQYF
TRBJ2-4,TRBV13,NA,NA,TGTGCCAGCAGCTTCCAACTACAGGGGGCTGTACTAGCGGGAAGAAACATTCAGTACTTC,CASSFQLQGAVLAGRNIQYF
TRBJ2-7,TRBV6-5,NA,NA,TGTGCCAGCAGTACCGGGACACTCTACGAGCAGTACTTC,CASSTGTLYEQYF
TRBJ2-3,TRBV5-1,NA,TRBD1,TGCGCCAGCAGCTCGTGGAGACAGGGGGGGACAGATACGCAGTATTTT,CASSSWRQGGTDTQYF
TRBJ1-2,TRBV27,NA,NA,TGTGCCAGCAGTTTGCGGGGGGTGAACTATGGCTACACCTTC,CASSLRGVNYGYTF
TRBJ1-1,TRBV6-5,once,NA,TGTGCCAGCAGTCGACAGTCGAACACTGAAGCTTTCTTT,CASSRQSNTEAFF
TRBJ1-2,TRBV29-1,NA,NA,TGCAGCGCCGCACAGGGAGATGGCTATGGCTACACCTTC,CSAAQGDGYGYTF
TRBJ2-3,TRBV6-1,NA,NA,TGTGCCAGCAGTGAATGGAAACAGTCTAGCACAGATACGCAGTATTTT,CASSEWKQSSTDTQYF
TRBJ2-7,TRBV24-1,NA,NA,TGTGCCACCAGTGACACGCAGGGCGCCAACGAGCAGTACTTC,CATSDTQGANEQYF
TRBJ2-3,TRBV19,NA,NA,TGTGCCAGTAGCACAGGTCCCGAAGATACGCAGTATTTT,CASSTGPEDTQYF